These T cell receptor beta chains were read from a single sample in a study of cytomegalovirus exposure and HLA in healthy donors. This table comes from immunoSEQ multiplex PCR, and its TCRdb copy is limited to in-frame clones, with some not included. Among over 130,000 clones, 79% were seen once, and the ten largest hold roughly 6.7%. Sequencing used PBMCs. Receptor source: a middle-aged man in good health and CMV-seropositive. CDR3s include the opening cysteine and the closing phenylalanine or tryptophan. D genes are given only for firm matches. The size entry is marked missing in some rows and otherwise reads once, few, many or a size class.

J: TRBJ2-1
D: TRBD2
size: once
V: TRBV7-2
DNA: TGTGCCAGCAGCTCCGCTAGCGGCTTCTACAATGAGCAGTTCTTC
CDR3: CASSSASGFYNEQFF

J: TRBJ2-5
D: TRBD2
size: once
V: TRBV4-1
DNA: TGCGCCAGCAGCCAAGAAGCTTTACTAGCGGGAAAGCAAGAGACCCAGTACTTC
CDR3: CASSQEALLAGKQETQYF

J: TRBJ2-1
D: TRBD2
size: -
V: TRBV7-9
DNA: TGTGCCAGCAGCTTCGCTCGACTAGCGGGACTCAGGGGAGGGGTTGAGCAGTTCTTC
CDR3: CASSFARLAGLRGGVEQFF

J: TRBJ2-2
D: TRBD2
size: -
V: TRBV5-1
DNA: TGCGCCAGCATCGAAGCGGGAGGGCCTATCGGGGAGCTGTTTTTT
CDR3: CASIEAGGPIGELFF

J: TRBJ2-7
D: -
size: -
V: TRBV11-2
DNA: TGTGCCAGCAGCTTCAGGACAGCCTCCAGCTACGAGCAGTACTTC
CDR3: CASSFRTASSYEQYF

J: TRBJ1-1
D: TRBD1
size: -
V: TRBV6-1
DNA: TGTGCCAGCAGTAGGACAGGGGCGAACACTGAAGCTTTCTTT
CDR3: CASSRTGANTEAFF

J: TRBJ1-1
D: TRBD1
size: -
V: TRBV6-1
DNA: TGTGCCAGCAGTTCGACAGGGTTTTACACTGAAGCTTTCTTT
CDR3: CASSSTGFYTEAFF

J: TRBJ2-7
D: -
size: -
V: TRBV10-3
DNA: TGTGCCATTGGACACCCCTACGAGCAGTACTTC
CDR3: CAIGHPYEQYF

J: TRBJ2-2
D: TRBD1
size: once
V: TRBV2
DNA: TGTGCCAGCAGAACTCGGGACAGCTACACCGGGGAGCTGTTTTTT
CDR3: CASRTRDSYTGELFF

J: TRBJ2-3
D: TRBD2
size: -
V: TRBV5-4
DNA: TGTGCCAGCAGCTACCTCAATAGGGAGGGTACGCAGTATTTT
CDR3: CASSYLNREGTQYF

J: TRBJ2-7
D: TRBD1
size: -
V: TRBV4-1
DNA: TGCGCCAGCAGCCAAGATCCCCGCGGACAGGGGGATTTTCACGAGCAGTACTTC
CDR3: CASSQDPRGQGDFHEQYF

J: TRBJ1-4
D: TRBD1
size: -
V: TRBV30
DNA: TGTGCCTGGGGGACAGGGGCAAATGAAAAACTGTTTTTT
CDR3: CAWGTGANEKLFF

J: TRBJ2-5
D: -
size: -
V: TRBV14
DNA: TGTGCCAGCAGCCACATTGCGGAGACCCAGTACTTC
CDR3: CASSHIAETQYF

J: TRBJ2-3
D: TRBD1
size: -
V: TRBV7-3
DNA: TGTGCCAGCAGCTTCAGGGGGACAGATACGCAGTATTTT
CDR3: CASSFRGTDTQYF

J: TRBJ2-1
D: TRBD1
size: -
V: TRBV11-2
DNA: TGTGCCAGCAGCCCGCCGGGACAGGGGGCGGGTAATGAGCAGTTCTTC
CDR3: CASSPPGQGAGNEQFF

J: TRBJ2-7
D: -
size: once
V: TRBV2
DNA: TGTGCCAGCACCGAGGGCCAGTCCTACGAGCAGTACTTC
CDR3: CASTEGQSYEQYF

J: TRBJ2-1
D: TRBD2
size: -
V: TRBV7-6
DNA: TGTGCCAGCAGTCCTAGCGGCCAAGGGTACAATGAGCAGTTCTTC
CDR3: CASSPSGQGYNEQFF

J: TRBJ2-3
D: -
size: -
V: TRBV6-5
DNA: TGTGCCAGCAGTTACTCTGGGGGCCGAGTGGATACGCAGTATTTT
CDR3: CASSYSGGRVDTQYF

J: TRBJ1-1
D: TRBD1
size: -
V: TRBV28
DNA: TGTGCCAGCAGCCCCCTTGGACAGGGGGAATACACTGAAGCTTTCTTT
CDR3: CASSPLGQGEYTEAFF

J: TRBJ1-1
D: -
size: -
V: TRBV4-1
DNA: TGCGCCAGCAGCCAACCAGGGACAACAAAGGCTGAAGCTTTCTTT
CDR3: CASSQPGTTKAEAFF

J: TRBJ2-1
D: TRBD1
size: -
V: TRBV28
DNA: TGTGCCAGCAAGGGGGCGCCGGACTTGGGGTTCTTC
CDR3: CASKGAPDLGFF

J: TRBJ1-4
D: -
size: few
V: TRBV9
DNA: TGTGCCAGCAGCGCAGGACAAACTAATGAAAAACTGTTTTTT
CDR3: CASSAGQTNEKLFF

J: TRBJ2-1
D: TRBD2
size: few
V: TRBV5-1
DNA: TGCGCCAGCAGCTCTAGCGGGGGCTACAATGAGCAGTTCTTC
CDR3: CASSSSGGYNEQFF

J: TRBJ2-7
D: TRBD1
size: -
V: TRBV29-1
DNA: TGCAGCATTCGACAGGGTAGCTCCTACGAGCAGTACTTC
CDR3: CSIRQGSSYEQYF

J: TRBJ1-2
D: TRBD1
size: -
V: TRBV30
DNA: TGTGCCTGGGGGAAGACAGGGATAAACTATGGCTACACCTTC
CDR3: CAWGKTGINYGYTF

J: TRBJ2-3
D: TRBD2
size: once
V: TRBV7-2
DNA: TGTGCCAGCAGCCCGGGACTAGCGGGCGATACGCAGTATTTT
CDR3: CASSPGLAGDTQYF

J: TRBJ2-1
D: TRBD2
size: -
V: TRBV7-7
DNA: TGTGCTAGCAGCTTAGATGGACTAGCGGTTGAGCAGTTCTTC
CDR3: CASSLDGLAVEQFF

J: TRBJ2-2
D: TRBD1
size: -
V: TRBV28
DNA: TGTGCCACCTATACAGGGGTCGGGGAGCTGTTTTTT
CDR3: CATYTGVGELFF

J: TRBJ2-7
D: TRBD2
size: -
V: TRBV27
DNA: TGTGCCAGCAGTACAACAGAATACATAGCGGGAGGGAGCTCCTACGAGCAGTACTTC
CDR3: CASSTTEYIAGGSSYEQYF

J: TRBJ2-1
D: TRBD2
size: -
V: TRBV7-8
DNA: TGTGCCAGCAGCCCAGCGGGAGTCGGAAATGAGCAGTTCTTC
CDR3: CASSPAGVGNEQFF

J: TRBJ2-7
D: TRBD1
size: -
V: TRBV29-1
DNA: TGCAGCGTGGGGGACAGGGGGAGATCCTACGAGCAGTACTTC
CDR3: CSVGDRGRSYEQYF

J: TRBJ2-3
D: TRBD2
size: -
V: TRBV5-1
DNA: TGCGCCAGCAGCCCCGGGGGGGTCACAGATACGCAGTATTTT
CDR3: CASSPGGVTDTQYF

J: TRBJ1-4
D: -
size: -
V: TRBV10-3
DNA: TGTGCCATCAGTGCCGGGCCGGGAGGTGAAAAACTGTTTTTT
CDR3: CAISAGPGGEKLFF

J: TRBJ1-3
D: TRBD1
size: -
V: TRBV5-5
DNA: TGTGCCAGCAGCTTGTCTCCGAGGGACAGGGGTCCTGGAAACACCATATATTTT
CDR3: CASSLSPRDRGPGNTIYF

J: TRBJ1-2
D: TRBD1
size: -
V: TRBV19
DNA: TGTGCCAGTAGCATCTGGGGACAGGGCTACACCTTC
CDR3: CASSIWGQGYTF

J: TRBJ2-1
D: TRBD2
size: -
V: TRBV27
DNA: TGTGCCAGCAGTCTTCAGCGACTAGCGGTTAACAATGAGCAGTTCTTC
CDR3: CASSLQRLAVNNEQFF

J: TRBJ1-1
D: TRBD1
size: -
V: TRBV27
DNA: TGTGCCAGCAGTTTATTGGGACAGGGAGCAATGAACACTGAAGCTTTCTTT
CDR3: CASSLLGQGAMNTEAFF

J: TRBJ2-7
D: TRBD1
size: -
V: TRBV28
DNA: TGTGCCAGCAGTACCGGACAGGGAAGGGCCTACGAGCAGTACTTC
CDR3: CASSTGQGRAYEQYF

J: TRBJ2-5
D: -
size: -
V: TRBV5-4
DNA: TGTGCCAGCAGCACGCGACAGCAAGAGACCCAGTACTTC
CDR3: CASSTRQQETQYF

J: TRBJ2-7
D: TRBD2
size: -
V: TRBV6-1
DNA: TGTGCCAGCAGTTCTACCTGGACTAGCGCTGACGAGCAGTACTTC
CDR3: CASSSTWTSADEQYF